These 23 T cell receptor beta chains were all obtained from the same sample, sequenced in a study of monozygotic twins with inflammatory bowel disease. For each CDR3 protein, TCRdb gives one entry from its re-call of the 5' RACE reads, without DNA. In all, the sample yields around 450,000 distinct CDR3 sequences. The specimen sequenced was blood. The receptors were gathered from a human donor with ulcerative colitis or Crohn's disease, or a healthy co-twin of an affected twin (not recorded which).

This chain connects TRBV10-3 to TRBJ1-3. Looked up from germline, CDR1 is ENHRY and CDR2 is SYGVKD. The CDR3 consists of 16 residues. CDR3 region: CAISDRDKLSGNTIYF.

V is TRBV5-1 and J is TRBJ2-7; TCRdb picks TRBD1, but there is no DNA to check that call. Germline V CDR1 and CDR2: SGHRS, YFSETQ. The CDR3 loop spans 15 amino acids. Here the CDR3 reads CASSTRTGAAAEQYF.

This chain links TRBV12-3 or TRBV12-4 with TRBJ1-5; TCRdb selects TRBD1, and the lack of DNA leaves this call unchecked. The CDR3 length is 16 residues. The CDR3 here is CASSPQTGGVNQPQHF.

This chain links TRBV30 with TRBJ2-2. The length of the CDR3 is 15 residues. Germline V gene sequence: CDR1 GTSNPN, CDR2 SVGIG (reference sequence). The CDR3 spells CAWIGQTPNTGELFF.

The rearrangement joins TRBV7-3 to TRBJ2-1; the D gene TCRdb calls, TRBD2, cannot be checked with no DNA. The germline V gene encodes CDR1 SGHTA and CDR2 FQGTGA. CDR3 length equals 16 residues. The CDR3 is CASSLSPTSGYNEQFF.

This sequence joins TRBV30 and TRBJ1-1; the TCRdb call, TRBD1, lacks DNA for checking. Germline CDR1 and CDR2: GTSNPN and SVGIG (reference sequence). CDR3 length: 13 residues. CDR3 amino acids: CAGTQGMGTEAFF.

The CDR3 spells CASSPRGRSGGTQETQYF. This chain connects TRBV5-1 to TRBJ2-5; with no DNA, the TCRdb D assignment of TRBD2 cannot be verified. Germline V gene lookup returns CDR1 SGHRS and CDR2 YFSETQ. The CDR3 length is 18 residues.

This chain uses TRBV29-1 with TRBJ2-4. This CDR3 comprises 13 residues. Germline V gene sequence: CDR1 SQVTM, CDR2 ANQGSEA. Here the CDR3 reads CSVAGRSTNIQYF.

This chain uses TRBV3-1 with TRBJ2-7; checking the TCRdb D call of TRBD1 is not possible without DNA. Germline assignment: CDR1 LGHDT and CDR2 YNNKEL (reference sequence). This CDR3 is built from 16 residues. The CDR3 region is CASSFRQGGRSSEQYF.

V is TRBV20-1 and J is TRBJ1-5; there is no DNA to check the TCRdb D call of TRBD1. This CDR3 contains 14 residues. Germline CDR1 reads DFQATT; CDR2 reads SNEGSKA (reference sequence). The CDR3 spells CSARGGAGAQPQHF.

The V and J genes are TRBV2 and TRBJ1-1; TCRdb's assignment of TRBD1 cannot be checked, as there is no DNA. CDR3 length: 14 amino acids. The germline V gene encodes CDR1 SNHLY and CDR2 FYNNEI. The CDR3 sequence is CASARQGVDTEAFF.

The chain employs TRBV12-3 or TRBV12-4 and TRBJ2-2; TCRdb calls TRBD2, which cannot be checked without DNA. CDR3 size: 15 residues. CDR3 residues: CASSLSGPGTGELFF.

The CDR3 here is CASSSGTSPNEQFF. The V gene is TRBV7-2, the J gene TRBJ2-1; the TRBD2 assignment by TCRdb is unverifiable without DNA. Germline loops: CDR1 SGHTA, CDR2 FQGNSA. This CDR3 has 14 residues.

The CDR3 reads CSARDLLAEYNEQFF. The chain has TRBV20-1 and TRBJ2-1. The CDR3 runs to 15 residues. Germline V CDR1 and CDR2: DFQATT, SNEGSKA (reference sequence).

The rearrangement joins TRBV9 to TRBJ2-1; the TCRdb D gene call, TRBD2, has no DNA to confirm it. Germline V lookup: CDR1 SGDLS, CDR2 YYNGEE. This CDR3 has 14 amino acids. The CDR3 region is CASSPSTRLNEQFF.

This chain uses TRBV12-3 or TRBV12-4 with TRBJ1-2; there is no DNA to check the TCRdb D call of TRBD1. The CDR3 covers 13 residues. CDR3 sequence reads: CASRPGRDYGYTF.

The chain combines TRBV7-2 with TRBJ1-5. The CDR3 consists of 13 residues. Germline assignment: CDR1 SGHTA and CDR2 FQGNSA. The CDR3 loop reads CASSLEGWQPQHF.

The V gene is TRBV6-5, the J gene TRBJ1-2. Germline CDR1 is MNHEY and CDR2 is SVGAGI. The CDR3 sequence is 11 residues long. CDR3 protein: CASYANYGYTF.

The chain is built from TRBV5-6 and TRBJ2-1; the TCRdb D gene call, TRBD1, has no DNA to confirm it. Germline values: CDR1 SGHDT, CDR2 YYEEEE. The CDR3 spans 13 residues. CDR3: CASSLAGTHEQFF.

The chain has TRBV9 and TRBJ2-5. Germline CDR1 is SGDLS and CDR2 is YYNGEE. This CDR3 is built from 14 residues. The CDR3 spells CASSVEGSQETQYF.

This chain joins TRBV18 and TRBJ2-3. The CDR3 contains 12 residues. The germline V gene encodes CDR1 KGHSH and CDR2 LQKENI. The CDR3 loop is CASSAVTDTQYF.

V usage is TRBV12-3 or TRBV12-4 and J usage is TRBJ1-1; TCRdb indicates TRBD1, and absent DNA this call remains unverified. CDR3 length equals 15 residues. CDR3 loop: CASSFGGTRRTEAFF.

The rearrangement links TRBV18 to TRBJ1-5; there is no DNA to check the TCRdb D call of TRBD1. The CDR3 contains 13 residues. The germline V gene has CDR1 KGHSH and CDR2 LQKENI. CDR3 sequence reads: CASSNGRYQPQHF.